Included here is one T cell receptor (beta chain) sequence, with context. The data stem from a study of blood T cell repertoires in COVID-19. Background on the study: Donors in the United States, Italy and Spain gave samples during acute or convalescent COVID-19. Nucleic acid was either cDNA or gDNA, and it came from T cells, B-cell-depleted T cells, or PBMCs.

This table comes from immunoSEQ multiplex PCR, and its TCRdb copy is limited to in-frame clones, with some not included. The sample includes under 250,000 clones, 75% to 85% of them seen just once. Germline CDR1 reads SQVTM; CDR2 reads ANQGSEA. CDR3 length: 13 amino acids. Between the trimmed V and J ends, which lost 0 bases and 0 bases, there was a span of 5 bases. The receptor was derived from a woman aged 70 to 79 with acute or convalescent COVID-19. Sequencing was performed on peripheral blood. The J gene is TRBJ1-1, the V gene TRBV29-1, with D unclear. CDR3 coding DNA: TGCAGCGTTGAAGAACAGCTGAACACTGAAGCTTTCTTT. Residues: CSVEEQLNTEAFF.